The 10 T cell receptor beta chains reported below all come from one sample, sequenced in a study of CXCR3-negative and CXCR3-positive naive CD8 T cells. With UMI labels, 5' RACE was used to prepare the TRB cDNA libraries. TCRdb reworked the 5' RACE reads into one entry per CDR3 protein, no DNA. This repertoire includes about 39,000 distinct CDR3 sequences. The sample was memory CD8+ T cells from blood. The receptors originated from a human donor in good health. Some clones in this sample may be carry-over from other donors' samples.

The V gene is TRBV7-6, the J gene TRBJ2-5; without DNA, the TCRdb call of TRBD1 cannot be checked. The CDR3 loop spans 15 amino acids. CDR1 and CDR2 (germline): SGHVS, FNYEAQ. The CDR3 loop is CASSPYVQAPETQYF.

The rearrangement links TRBV6-5 to TRBJ1-1; TCRdb returns TRBD1, unconfirmable since there is no DNA. This CDR3 region has 12 residues. The germline V gene encodes CDR1 MNHEY and CDR2 SVGAGI. CDR3: CAAQTGDTEAFF.

The gene calls are TRBV14 and TRBJ1-2; TCRdb gives TRBD1 as the D gene, but with no DNA this cannot be confirmed. Germline V gene data show CDR1 as SGHDN and CDR2 as FVKESK. The CDR3 consists of 15 residues. The CDR3 sequence: CASSQDRTGLYGYTF.

The chain carries TRBV6-5 and TRBJ2-6; TCRdb's D call, TRBD1, is unchecked because there is no DNA. Germline assignment: CDR1 MNHEY and CDR2 SVGAGI. This CDR3 spans 18 amino acids. CDR3 in amino acids: CASDATGGRYSGANVLTF.

The chain joins TRBV20-1 to TRBJ2-1. The CDR3 is 17 amino acids. Germline CDR1 and CDR2: DFQATT and SNEGSKA (reference sequence). The CDR3: CSAREEFRSWSYNEQFF.

The chain is built from TRBV29-1 and TRBJ2-7. CDR3 size: 13 residues. In germline, CDR1 is SQVTM, CDR2 ANQGSEA. The CDR3 loop reads CSVEGRQPYEQYF.

This chain uses TRBV14 with TRBJ2-7; TCRdb's D call of TRBD2 is untestable without DNA. The CDR3 has 14 residues. Germline CDR1 SGHDN, CDR2 FVKESK. The CDR3 loop reads CASSQGLAAYEQYF.

The chain recombines TRBV6-2 or TRBV6-3 with TRBJ1-1; TCRdb lists TRBD1, though no DNA is available to test this call. CDR1 and CDR2 from the germline V gene are MNHEY and SVGEGT. The CDR3 totals 13 residues. CDR3 in amino acids: CASSYWGVGEAFF.

The rearrangement uses TRBV7-8 and TRBJ2-1; as DNA is missing, the TRBD2 call by TCRdb cannot be tested. CDR1 is SGHVS, CDR2 FQNEAQ, per germline. The CDR3 loop spans 19 amino acids. The CDR3 reads CASSHPGTSGGQTYNEQFF.

The chain is built from TRBV20-1 and TRBJ2-3; TCRdb names TRBD1, which stays unverified in the absence of DNA. Germline assignment: CDR1 DFQATT and CDR2 SNEGSKA (reference sequence). CDR3 length equals 16 residues. The CDR3: CSASPPLDSLTDTQYF.